Below, 29 T cell receptor beta chains from the same sample are listed, as sequenced in a study of blood T cell repertoires in COVID-19. Measured with immunoSEQ multiplex PCR; TCRdb has only the in-frame clones, and not every one. The profile shows about 45,000 clones, over 60% of them singletons. The source material was peripheral blood. All receptors come from a woman aged 65 to 85 with acute or convalescent COVID-19.

Comment on this clone: One junction end disagrees with the germline gene, perhaps due to a read error. The V gene is TRBV20-1, the J gene TRBJ1-2; 9 bases align to TRBD1. The CDR3 sequence is 11 residues long. Per germline, CDR1 DFQATT and CDR2 SNEGSKA (reference sequence). CDR3 bases: TGCAATGCTAGGGACAGGGATGACTACACCTTC. Its protein is CNARDRDDYTF.

The gene calls are TRBV6-5 and TRBJ1-6, with 9 bases fitting TRBD1. The J segment lost 7 bases and the V segment lost 6 bases, leaving 7 bases of the junction unmatched. The CDR3 is 15 amino acids. Germline V gene sequence: CDR1 MNHEY, CDR2 SVGAGI. The CDR3 loop is CASSPRDRANSPLHF. CDR3 nucleotides: TGTGCCAGCAGCCCCCGGGACAGGGCAAATTCACCCCTCCACTTT.

The rearrangement uses TRBV6-4 and TRBJ2-3; D possibly corresponds to TRBD1 (6 bases). Trimming pared 6 bases from V and 0 bases from J, leaving 10 bases between. This CDR3 spans 14 amino acids. The germline V gene has CDR1 MRHNA and CDR2 SNTAGT. In DNA form, the CDR3 reads TGTGCCAGCAGGAGGGACATGAGCACAGATACGCAGTATTTT. Translating it yields CASRRDMSTDTQYF.

The rearrangement joins TRBV6-4 to TRBJ2-2; the match to TRBD2 covers 13 bases. Germline V gene data show CDR1 as MRHNA and CDR2 as SNTAGT. This CDR3 region has 15 residues. V trimming: 6 bases; J trimming: 7 bases; junction bases outside the gene matches: 5. The CDR3 nucleotides are TGTGCCAGCAGCGAACTAGCGGGAGGGCACGGGGAGCTGTTTTTT. Encoded protein: CASSELAGGHGELFF.

The genes are TRBV10-3 and TRBJ2-2; TRBD1 agrees at 8 bases. CDR1 is ENHRY, CDR2 SYGVKD, per germline. The CDR3 extends over 16 amino acids. V lost 4 bases and J lost 7; bases outside the gene matches: 11. CDR3 sequence: CAISADRGGNGGELFF. The CDR3 bases are TGTGCCATCAGTGCTGACAGGGGTGGAAACGGCGGGGAGCTGTTTTTT.

The rearrangement joins TRBV15 to TRBJ2-7; maybe TRBD2 (6 bases). V lost 3 bases and J lost 0, with 12 bases in between. Germline V gene lookup returns CDR1 LNHNV and CDR2 YYDKDF (reference sequence). CDR3 length equals 15 residues. The CDR3 is CATSSGGNPSYEQYF. Written as DNA, the CDR3 is TGTGCCACCAGCAGTGGGGGGAATCCCTCCTACGAGCAGTACTTC.

The chain uses TRBV30 and TRBJ1-4; tentatively, D is TRBD1 (6 bases). This CDR3 is built from 13 residues. Germline V gives CDR1 GTSNPN, CDR2 SVGIG (reference sequence). The germline V and J ends were trimmed by 3 bases and 7 bases, with 12 bases remaining between them. CDR3 amino acids: CAWRQGLREKLFF. The CDR3 coding sequence is TGTGCCTGGAGACAGGGCTTGCGTGAAAAACTGTTTTTT.

The chain recombines TRBV30 with TRBJ1-2; the match to TRBD1 covers 7 bases. The CDR3 loop spans 13 amino acids. With V trimmed by 1 base and J by 8 bases, 7 bases remained unmatched. From germline, CDR1 is GTSNPN and CDR2 SVGIG (reference sequence). Here the CDR3 reads CAWSETGIWGYTF. CDR3 DNA sequence: TGTGCCTGGAGTGAGACAGGGATCTGGGGCTACACCTTC.

This clone was observed a handful of times. V and J are TRBV10-3 and TRBJ1-2; 8 bases align to TRBD1. V shed 2 bases and J 4 bases; nucleotides not matched to a gene: 3. In germline, CDR1 is ENHRY, CDR2 SYGVKD. This CDR3 has 14 residues. DNA of the CDR3: TGTGCCATCAGTGAGGACAGGGGTTTCTATGGCTACACCTTC. Its translation: CAISEDRGFYGYTF.

The chain's CDR3 is CASSLVGNSNYGYTF. CDR3 DNA sequence: TGTGCCAGCAGCTTAGTGGGCAACTCAAACTATGGCTACACCTTC. This chain connects TRBV7-2 to TRBJ1-2; D gene ambiguous. The CDR3 totals 15 residues. Trimming removed 1 base from V and 2 bases from J, with 11 bases in between. The germline V gene encodes CDR1 SGHTA and CDR2 FQGNSA.

The CDR3 nucleotides are TGTGCCAGCAGCCACCTAGCTGAAGCTTTCTTT. Translation gives CASSHLAEAFF. The V gene is TRBV3-1 (or the pseudogene TRBV3-2), the J gene TRBJ1-1; no definite D call. V was cut by 3 bases and J by 6 bases, with 5 bases left in between. Per germline, CDR1 LGHDT and CDR2 YNNKEL (reference sequence). There are 11 residues in the CDR3.

V gene TRBV7-2 combines with J gene TRBJ2-2, with TRBD2 matching over 11 bases. J lost 0 bases, V lost 2 bases, and 5 bases had no gene match. Germline V lookup: CDR1 SGHTA, CDR2 FQGNSA. The CDR3 has 18 residues. The CDR3 here is CASSLRASGGTNTGELFF. The DNA for the CDR3 is TGTGCCAGCAGCTTACGGGCTAGCGGGGGGACGAACACCGGGGAGCTGTTTTTT.

The chain employs TRBV15 and TRBJ2-1; TRBD2 might be the D (7 bases). V was cut by 0 bases and J by 8 bases, with 26 bases left in between. The CDR3 extends over 19 amino acids. Germline V gives CDR1 LNHNV, CDR2 YYDKDF (reference sequence). The CDR3 region is CATSRDLGGRQVGIDEQFF. As DNA, the CDR3 is TGTGCCACCAGCAGAGATCTGGGGGGGCGACAGGTGGGGATTGATGAGCAGTTCTTC.

The chain uses TRBV5-4 and TRBJ1-2, with 7 nucleotides matching TRBD1. The CDR3 totals 14 residues. V dropped 5 bases and J dropped 2; count of bases not matched to a gene: 6. Germline V CDR1 and CDR2: SGHNT, YYREEE (reference sequence). The CDR3 protein is CASSRTGFNYGYTF. The DNA for the CDR3 is TGTGCCAGCAGTCGGACAGGCTTCAACTATGGCTACACCTTC.

This chain uses TRBV10-3 with TRBJ2-7; 8 bases fit TRBD1. Trimming took 4 bases from V and 11 from J; bases not matched to a gene: 4. Germline loops: CDR1 ENHRY, CDR2 SYGVKD. This CDR3 has 11 amino acids. The CDR3 DNA reads as TGTGCCATCAGTGCAGGGGGCCATGAGTACTTC. This encodes CAISAGGHEYF.

This chain joins TRBV30 and TRBJ2-7; a weak D match, TRBD1 (5 bases). Looked up from germline, CDR1 is GTSNPN and CDR2 is SVGIG (reference sequence). This CDR3 has 15 residues. The V end lost 0 bases, the J end lost 0 bases, and 12 bases lay between the germline ends. DNA of the CDR3: TGTGCCTGGAGTGTGGGTGGGGCAAACTCCTACGAGCAGTACTTC. Translating gives CAWSVGGANSYEQYF.

The CDR3 spells CASSLYATPYNEQFF. Here the CDR3 DNA reads TGTGCCAGCAGCTTATATGCGACACCCTACAATGAGCAGTTCTTC. V and J are TRBV7-3 and TRBJ2-1; D unresolved. This CDR3 spans 15 amino acids. CDR1 and CDR2 (germline): SGHTA, FQGTGA. V was clipped by 2 bases and J by 2 bases, with 10 bases between them. The whole variable domain, remainder taken from reference TRBV7-3 and TRBJ2-1, is GAGVSQTPSNKVTEKGKYVELRCDPISGHTALYWYRQSLGQGPEFLIYFQGTGAADDSGLPNDRFFAVRPEGSVSTLKIQRTERGDSAVYLCASSLYATPYNEQFFGPGTRLTVL.

The chain recombines TRBV10-2 with TRBJ1-1; D is unclear. The CDR3 consists of 14 residues. Between the trimmed V and J ends, which lost 7 bases and 1 base, there was a span of 13 bases. Germline CDR1 is WSHSY and CDR2 is SAAADI. The chain's CDR3 is CASTPLRGNTEAFF. The CDR3 nucleotides are TGCGCCAGCACCCCCCTGCGGGGGAACACTGAAGCTTTCTTT.

This clone was seen a single time. The V gene is TRBV4-2, the J gene TRBJ2-3; tentative D call: TRBD1 (6 bases). The germline V and J ends were trimmed by 1 base and 2 bases, with 16 bases remaining between them. This CDR3 has 17 amino acids. From germline, CDR1 is LGHNA and CDR2 YNFKEQ. The CDR3 sequence: CASSQASRQAFTDTQYF. The CDR3 DNA follows: TGTGCCAGCAGCCAAGCGAGTAGACAGGCTTTCACAGATACGCAGTATTTT.

The chain has TRBV6-5 and TRBJ1-5; D uncertain. Trimming stripped 6 bases from V and 5 bases from J, with 5 bases between. The CDR3 has 11 residues. Germline values: CDR1 MNHEY, CDR2 SVGAGI. The CDR3 loop reads CASRIDQPQHF. CDR3 bases: TGTGCCAGCAGGATAGATCAGCCCCAGCATTTT.

The CDR3 is CASSSRGTGSIGAFF. CDR3 in DNA: TGTGCCAGCAGCTCGAGGGGGACAGGGAGTATCGGAGCTTTCTTT. The gene calls are TRBV5-6 and TRBJ1-1; 9 nucleotides match TRBD1. The V gene end was trimmed by 3 bases and the J gene end by 10 bases; junction bases not matched to a gene: 13. The CDR3 length is 15 residues. Germline CDR1 reads SGHDT; CDR2 reads YYEEEE.

The J gene is TRBJ1-2, the V gene TRBV7-2, with TRBD1 as a possible D gene (6 bases). CDR3 length equals 13 residues. V dropped 6 bases and J dropped 3 bases, with 11 bases sitting between them. Germline-derived CDR1 and CDR2 are SGHTA and FQGNSA. DNA for the CDR3: TGTGCCAGCAGTTTAAACAGGGACTATGGCTACACCTTC. It translates to CASSLNRDYGYTF.

The chain couples TRBV14 to TRBJ2-5; D is unresolved. Germline V gene sequence: CDR1 SGHDN, CDR2 FVKESK. The CDR3 totals 11 residues. The ends were cut back, 1 base at V and 13 bases at J, with 10 bases in the middle. The CDR3 here is CASSQGLNLYF. In nucleotides, the CDR3 is TGTGCCAGCAGCCAAGGACTGAACCTGTACTTC.

The V call is TRBV30, the J call TRBJ1-5; weak D call: TRBD1 (5 bases). V was pared by 2 bases and J by 4 bases, with 12 bases between. This CDR3 is 14 amino acids long. Germline CDR1 reads GTSNPN; CDR2 reads SVGIG (reference sequence). CDR3 coding DNA: TGTGCCTGGAGTACGTTCGGGGGGAATCAGCCCCAGCATTTT. It yields the protein CAWSTFGGNQPQHF.

Concerning this clone: At one boundary the junction diverges from the germline segment, which might be a read error. The J gene is TRBJ2-1, the V gene TRBV20-1; D uncertain. The CDR3 spans 8 residues. Germline V lookup: CDR1 DFQATT, CDR2 SNEGSKA (reference sequence). The DNA of the CDR3 is TGCAGTGCTAGAGGTAGAATCTTC. It translates to CSARGRIF.

The chain carries TRBV30 and TRBJ1-6, with D perhaps TRBD1 (5 bases). Trimming stripped 1 base from V and 11 bases from J, with 21 bases between. CDR3 length equals 16 residues. Germline CDR1 reads GTSNPN; CDR2 reads SVGIG (reference sequence). This CDR3 reads CAWSGSVRQGNAPLHF. CDR3 bases: TGTGCCTGGAGTGGCTCGGTTCGGCAGGGAAACGCACCCCTCCACTTT.

The chain links TRBV18 to TRBJ2-7, with D possibly matching TRBD1 (6 bases). Trimming pared 3 bases from V and 2 bases from J, leaving 20 bases between. This CDR3 region has 17 residues. Germline CDR1 is KGHSH and CDR2 is LQKENI. The CDR3 reads CASSPWPLGQGTYEQYF. As DNA, the CDR3 is TGTGCCAGCTCACCGTGGCCCCTGGGTCAGGGGACCTACGAGCAGTACTTC.

J is TRBJ1-1 and V is TRBV5-4; possibly TRBD1 for D (6 bases). CDR3 length equals 16 residues. The V and J ends lost 0 bases and 1 base respectively, with 13 bases between them. Looked up from germline, CDR1 is SGHNT and CDR2 is YYREEE (reference sequence). CDR3 DNA: TGTGCCAGCAGCTTGGGGGAGGGGGGATCGAACACTGAAGCTTTCTTT. Translation: CASSLGEGGSNTEAFF.

A single count supports this clone. The chain is built from TRBV15 and TRBJ1-5; D uncertain. V lost 0 bases and J 9 bases, leaving 15 bases between the germline ends. The CDR3 extends over 15 amino acids. Germline lookup yields CDR1 LNHNV and CDR2 YYDKDF (reference sequence). The CDR3 coding sequence is TGTGCCACCAGCAGAGACTTGGGTTCGTCGGGGCCCCAGCATTTT. Protein sequence: CATSRDLGSSGPQHF.